This T cell receptor beta chain was observed in a study of blood T cell repertoires in COVID-19. For the study at large: Acute-phase and convalescent COVID-19 samples originated in the United States, Italy and Spain. Nucleic acid was either cDNA or gDNA, and it came from T cells, B-cell-depleted T cells, or PBMCs.

Germline values: CDR1 LNHDA, CDR2 SQIVND (reference sequence). V lost 4 bases, J lost 3 bases, and 15 bases lay in between. The CDR3 contains 15 residues. As handled by the study authors: Counts of nucleated cells, estimated from reference gene primer amplification, were obtained. Profiling relied on immunoSEQ multiplex PCR, and the TCRdb table lists in-frame clones only, not all of them. V, J and clone size are taken as reported in that table, and D and trimming were inferred from the DNA itself. This table has 80,000 to 95,000 clones, around 90% appearing once. The V and J genes are TRBV19 and TRBJ1-2; the D gene is possibly TRBD1 (6 bases). The sequence was collected from a woman in her forties or fifties with active or convalescent COVID-19. The sequenced sample consisted of peripheral blood. CDR3 amino acids: CASSRPSGVDYGYTF. The CDR3 nucleotides read TGTGCCAGTAGTAGACCCTCAGGGGTAGACTATGGCTACACCTTC.